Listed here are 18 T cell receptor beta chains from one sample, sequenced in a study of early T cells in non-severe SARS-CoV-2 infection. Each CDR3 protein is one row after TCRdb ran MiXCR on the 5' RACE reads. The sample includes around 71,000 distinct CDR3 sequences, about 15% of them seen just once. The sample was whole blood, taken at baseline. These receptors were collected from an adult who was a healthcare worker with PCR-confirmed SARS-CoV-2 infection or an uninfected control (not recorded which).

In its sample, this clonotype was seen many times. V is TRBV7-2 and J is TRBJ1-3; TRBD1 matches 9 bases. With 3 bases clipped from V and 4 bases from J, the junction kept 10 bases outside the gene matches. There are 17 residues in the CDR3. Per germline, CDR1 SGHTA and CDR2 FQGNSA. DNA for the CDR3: TGTGCCAGCAGCTTCCGACAACAGGGGGCGTCAGGAAACACCATATATTTT. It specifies CASSFRQQGASGNTIYF. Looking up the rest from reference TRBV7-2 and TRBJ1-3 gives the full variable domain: GAGVSQSPSNKVTEKGKDVELRCDPISGHTALYWYRQSLGQGLEFLIYFQGNSAPDKSGLPSDRFSAERTGGSVSTLTIQRTQQEDSAVYLCASSFRQQGASGNTIYFGEGSWLTVV.

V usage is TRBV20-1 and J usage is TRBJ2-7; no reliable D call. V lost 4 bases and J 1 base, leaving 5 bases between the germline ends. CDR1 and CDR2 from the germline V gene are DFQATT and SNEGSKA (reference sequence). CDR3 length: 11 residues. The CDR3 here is CSATGSYEQYF. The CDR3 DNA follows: TGCAGTGCTACAGGATCCTACGAGCAGTACTTC.

In DNA form, the CDR3 reads TGCGCCAGCAGCCCCGGGCAGGGGGTAGGTCAGCCCCAGCATTTT. Translated: CASSPGQGVGQPQHF. This chain links TRBV5-1 with TRBJ1-5; 7 bases match TRBD1. The germline V gene encodes CDR1 SGHRS and CDR2 YFSETQ. J was trimmed by 6 bases and V by 4 bases; bases with no gene match: 10. The CDR3 length is 15 residues.

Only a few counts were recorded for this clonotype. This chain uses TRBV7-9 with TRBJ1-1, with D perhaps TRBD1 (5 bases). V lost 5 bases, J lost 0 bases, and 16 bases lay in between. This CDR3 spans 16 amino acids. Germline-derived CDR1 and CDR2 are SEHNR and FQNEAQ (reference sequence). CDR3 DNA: TGTGCCAGCAGCCCAGGCGGGGCGAGGGTGAACACTGAAGCTTTCTTT. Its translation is CASSPGGARVNTEAFF.

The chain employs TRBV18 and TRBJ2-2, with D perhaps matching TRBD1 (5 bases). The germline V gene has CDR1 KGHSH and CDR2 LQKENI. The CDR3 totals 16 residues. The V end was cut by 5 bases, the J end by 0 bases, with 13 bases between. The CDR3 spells CASSASQGPNTGELFF. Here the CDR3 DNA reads TGTGCCAGCTCAGCCTCCCAGGGCCCGAACACCGGGGAGCTGTTTTTT.

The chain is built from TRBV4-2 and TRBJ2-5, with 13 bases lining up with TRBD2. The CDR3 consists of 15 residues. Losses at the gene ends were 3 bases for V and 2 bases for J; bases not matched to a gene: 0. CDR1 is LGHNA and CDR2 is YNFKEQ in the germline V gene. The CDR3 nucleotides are TGTGCCAGCAGCCAGGGACTAGCGGGACAAGAGACCCAGTACTTC. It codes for CASSQGLAGQETQYF.

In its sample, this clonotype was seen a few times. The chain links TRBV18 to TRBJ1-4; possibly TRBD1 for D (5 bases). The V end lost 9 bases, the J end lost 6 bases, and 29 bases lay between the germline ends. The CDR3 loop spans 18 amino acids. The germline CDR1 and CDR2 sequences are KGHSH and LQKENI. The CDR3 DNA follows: TGTGCCAGTCGAGCCAATCTGGCCCCGATCCGGGGACATGAAAAACTGTTTTTT. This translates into CASRANLAPIRGHEKLFF.

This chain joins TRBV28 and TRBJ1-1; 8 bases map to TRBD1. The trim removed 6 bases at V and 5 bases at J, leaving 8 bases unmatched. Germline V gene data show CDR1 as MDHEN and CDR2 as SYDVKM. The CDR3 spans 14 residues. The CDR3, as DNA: TGTGCCAGCAGCATAGACAGGGGAGGTACTGAAGCTTTCTTT. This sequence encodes CASSIDRGGTEAFF.

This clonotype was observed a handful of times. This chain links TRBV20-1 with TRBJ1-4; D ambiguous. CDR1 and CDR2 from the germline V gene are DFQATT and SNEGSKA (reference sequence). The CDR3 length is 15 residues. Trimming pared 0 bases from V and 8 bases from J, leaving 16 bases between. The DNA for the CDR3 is TGCAGTGCTAGAGATCCAGTTCGGGGAGGGGAAAAACTGTTTTTT. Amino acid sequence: CSARDPVRGGEKLFF.

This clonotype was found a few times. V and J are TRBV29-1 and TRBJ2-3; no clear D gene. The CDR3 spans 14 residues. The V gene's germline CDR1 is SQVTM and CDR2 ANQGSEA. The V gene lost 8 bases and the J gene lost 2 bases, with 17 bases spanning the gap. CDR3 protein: CSIKTQLTTDTQYF. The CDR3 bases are TGCAGCATCAAGACCCAACTTACCACAGATACGCAGTATTTT.

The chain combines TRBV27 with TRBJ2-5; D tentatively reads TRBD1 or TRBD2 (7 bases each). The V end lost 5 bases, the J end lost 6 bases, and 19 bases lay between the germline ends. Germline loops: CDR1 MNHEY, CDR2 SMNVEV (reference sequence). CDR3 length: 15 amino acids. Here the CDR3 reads CASSPGGVQGKTQYF. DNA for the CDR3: TGTGCCAGCAGTCCAGGGGGGGTACAGGGGAAGACCCAGTACTTC.

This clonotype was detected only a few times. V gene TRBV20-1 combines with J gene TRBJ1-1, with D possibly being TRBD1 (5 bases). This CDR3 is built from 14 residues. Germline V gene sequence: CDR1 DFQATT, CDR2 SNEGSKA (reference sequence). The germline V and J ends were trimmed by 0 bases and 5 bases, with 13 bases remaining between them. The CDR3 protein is CSARERGRGTEAFF. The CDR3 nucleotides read TGCAGTGCTAGAGAACGGGGGAGAGGGACTGAAGCTTTCTTT.

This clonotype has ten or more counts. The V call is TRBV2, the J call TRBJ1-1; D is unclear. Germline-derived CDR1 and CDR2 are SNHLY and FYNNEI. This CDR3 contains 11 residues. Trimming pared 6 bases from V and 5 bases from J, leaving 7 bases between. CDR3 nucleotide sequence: TGTGCCAGCAGACAAAATACTGAAGCTTTCTTT. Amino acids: CASRQNTEAFF.

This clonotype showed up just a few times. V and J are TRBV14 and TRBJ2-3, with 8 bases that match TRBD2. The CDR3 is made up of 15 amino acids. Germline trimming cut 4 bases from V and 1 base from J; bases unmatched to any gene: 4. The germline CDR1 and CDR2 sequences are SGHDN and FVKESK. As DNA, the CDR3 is TGTGCCAGCAGCCTGCTAGCGGGTGGCACAGATACGCAGTATTTT. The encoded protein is CASSLLAGGTDTQYF. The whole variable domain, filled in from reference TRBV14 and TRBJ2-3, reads EAGVTQFPSHSVIEKGQTVTLRCDPISGHDNLYWYRRVMGKEIKFLLHFVKESKQDESGMPNNRFLAERTGGTYSTLKVQPAELEDSGVYFCASSLLAGGTDTQYFGPGTRLTVL.

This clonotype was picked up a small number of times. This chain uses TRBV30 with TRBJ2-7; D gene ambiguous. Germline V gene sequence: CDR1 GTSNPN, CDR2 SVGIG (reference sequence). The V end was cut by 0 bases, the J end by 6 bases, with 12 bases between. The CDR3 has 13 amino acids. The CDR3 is CAWSVGLFGEQYF. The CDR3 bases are TGTGCCTGGAGTGTAGGGCTGTTTGGCGAGCAGTACTTC.

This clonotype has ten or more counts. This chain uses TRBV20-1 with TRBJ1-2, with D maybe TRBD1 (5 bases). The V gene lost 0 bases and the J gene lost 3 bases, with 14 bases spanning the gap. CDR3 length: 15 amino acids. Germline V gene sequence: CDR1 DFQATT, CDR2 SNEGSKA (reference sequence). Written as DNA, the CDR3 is TGCAGTGCTAGAGATAGCGGGGGTCCAGACTATGGCTACACCTTC. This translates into CSARDSGGPDYGYTF.

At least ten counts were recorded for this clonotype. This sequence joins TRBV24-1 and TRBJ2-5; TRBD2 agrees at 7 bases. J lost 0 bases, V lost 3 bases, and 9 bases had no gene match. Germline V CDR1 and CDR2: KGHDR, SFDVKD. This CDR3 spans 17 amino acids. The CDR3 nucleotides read TGTGCCACCAGTGATCGGGGGGAGGGCGTGTACCAAGAGACCCAGTACTTC. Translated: CATSDRGEGVYQETQYF.

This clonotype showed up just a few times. The chain's CDR3 is CSATRQGFYIQYF. The CDR3 nucleotides read TGCAGTGCGACCCGACAGGGTTTTTACATTCAGTACTTC. The J gene is TRBJ2-4, the V gene TRBV20-1; 7 bases are shared with TRBD1. This CDR3 contains 13 residues. CDR1 DFQATT and CDR2 SNEGSKA come from the germline V gene (reference sequence). V lost 6 bases and J lost 8; bases outside the gene matches: 10.